The clone carrying this TCR beta chain was found a few times. Its cognate antigen is unknown. Germline lookup yields CDR1 MNHEY and CDR2 SVGEGT. The CDR3 runs 14 residues. V dropped 5 bases and J dropped 8; count of bases not matched to a gene: 8. This sample stems from a study of T cell repertoires in cytomegalovirus infection. Study-level information: The public TCR beta signatures pointed to both CMV infection and matching HLA type. Study observations and caveats: Cumulative public TCR beta family frequency identified carriers of CMV plus the relevant HLA.

TCRdb used MiXCR to reprocess the reads, holding one entry per CDR3 protein. The sample contains roughly 630,000 distinct CDR3 sequences, 20% to 30% of which appear only once. The chain is built from TRBV6-2 or TRBV6-3 and TRBJ2-1; the match to TRBD1 covers 8 bases. This sequence originates from a human donor in good health (CMV status not recorded). Some clones in this sample may be carry-over from other donors' samples. The sequenced sample consisted of CD8+ T cells from PBMCs. CDR3 bases: TGTGCCAGCAGTCGCAGGGGGCGCGTCCATGAGCAGTTCTTC. The encoded protein is CASSRRGRVHEQFF.